This T cell receptor beta chain was profiled in a study of T cell responses to AZD1222 COVID-19 vaccine. On the study more broadly: Timing groups of about 4 and about 12 weeks for second doses were pooled. Findings and caveats of the study: Baseline seropositivity occurred in only six AZD1222 recipients.

The protocol was immunoSEQ multiplex PCR, while the TCRdb copy is restricted to in-frame clones and leaves out a portion. The sample has roughly 77,000 clones, 90% seen once. The ends lost 4 bases at V and 3 bases at J; junction bases unmatched: 11. CDR1 is KGHSH and CDR2 is LQKENI in the germline V gene. The CDR3 totals 16 residues. Of note for this clone: No antigen is known for it.

The V call is TRBV18, the J call TRBJ1-1; 7 nucleotides match TRBD1. The source of this sequence is an adult in good health. The source material was peripheral blood, sampled on day 0 of AZD1222 vaccination. CDR3 nucleotide sequence: TGTGCCAGCTCACGCTTAGTCGACAGGGTGGACACTGAAGCTTTCTTT. Its protein product is CASSRLVDRVDTEAFF.